The 32 T cell receptor beta chains below all came from one sample that was sequenced in a study of T cell repertoires in cytomegalovirus infection. TCRdb re-called the reads with MiXCR, one entry per CDR3 protein. The data hold around 250,000 distinct CDR3 sequences, with about a sixth observed a single time. The sample comprised CD8+ T cells from PBMCs. All receptors come from a human donor in good health (CMV status not recorded). Some clones in this sample may be carry-over from other donors' samples.

The J gene is TRBJ2-7, the V gene TRBV4-2, with D perhaps TRBD1 or TRBD2 (5 bases each). V lost 6 bases and J lost 5, with 20 bases in between. There are 15 residues in the CDR3. Germline CDR1 LGHNA, CDR2 YNFKEQ. The CDR3 sequence is CASRIFPGRANEQYF. The CDR3 DNA follows: TGTGCCAGCAGAATTTTCCCGGGACGGGCAAACGAGCAGTACTTC.

There are many counts of this clonotype. This chain joins TRBV28 and TRBJ1-3; no clear D. Germline CDR1 is MDHEN and CDR2 is SYDVKM. This CDR3 comprises 17 residues. The germline V and J ends were trimmed by 5 bases and 7 bases, with 24 bases remaining between them. The CDR3 protein is CASSPVLARVVRNTIYF. DNA for the CDR3: TGTGCCAGCAGTCCTGTACTCGCTCGGGTGGTGAGGAACACCATATATTTT. Based on the CDR3 plus reference TRBV28 and TRBJ1-3, the full variable domain is DVKVTQSSRYLVKRTGEKVFLECVQDMDHENMFWYRQDPGLGLRLIYFSYDVKMKEKGDIPEGYSVSREKKERFSLILESASTNQTSMYLCASSPVLARVVRNTIYFGEGSWLTVV.

This clonotype is a singleton in its sample. The CDR3, as DNA: TGCGCCAGCAGCAGAGACCGGGGTCCCAATCAGCCCCAGCATTTT. Amino acid sequence: CASSRDRGPNQPQHF. The V and J genes are TRBV5-1 and TRBJ1-5; D unresolved. Germline CDR1 reads SGHRS; CDR2 reads YFSETQ. V shed 4 bases and J shed 3 bases, with 14 bases lying between them. The CDR3 totals 15 residues.

This clonotype was seen only a few times. The CDR3 bases are TGTGCCAGCAGCTCACGGATAGGCTCTAACTATGGCTACACCTTC. The encoded protein is CASSSRIGSNYGYTF. This chain connects TRBV14 to TRBJ1-2; D not certain. This CDR3 contains 15 residues. Germline assignment: CDR1 SGHDN and CDR2 FVKESK. Trimming took 5 bases from V and 0 from J, leaving 13 bases between them.

The rearrangement links TRBV5-5 to TRBJ1-2, with 12 bases matching TRBD1. This CDR3 region has 15 residues. CDR1 and CDR2 (germline): SGHKS, YYEKEE (reference sequence). The J segment lost 7 bases and the V segment lost 3 bases, leaving 7 bases of the junction unmatched. In DNA, the CDR3 is TGTGCCAGCAGCTCGGCGGGACAGGGGGCGTTTGGCTACACCTTC. It translates to CASSSAGQGAFGYTF.

The rearrangement joins TRBV2 to TRBJ2-5; 7 nucleotides match TRBD2. CDR1 SNHLY and CDR2 FYNNEI come from the germline V gene. V gave up 5 bases and J gave up 9 bases; unmatched junction bases: 15. The CDR3 loop spans 15 amino acids. CDR3 protein: CASSIDPGLTRPQYF. CDR3 DNA sequence: TGTGCCAGCAGTATTGATCCGGGACTAACTAGGCCCCAGTACTTC.

Written as DNA, the CDR3 is TGTGCCAGCAGTTTGGTACCGAAGGGGAATGAGCAGTTCTTC. The encoded protein is CASSLVPKGNEQFF. The chain couples TRBV6-5 to TRBJ2-1, with D possibly being TRBD1 (5 bases). CDR3 size: 14 residues. The V gene's germline CDR1 is MNHEY and CDR2 SVGAGI. The ends were cut back, 4 bases at V and 7 bases at J, with 14 bases in the middle.

Many counts were recorded for this clonotype. The chain combines TRBV11-2 with TRBJ2-7; TRBD1 is a possible D gene (5 bases). The ends were cut back, 1 base at V and 7 bases at J, with 17 bases in the middle. CDR3 length: 15 amino acids. Germline CDR1 SGHAT, CDR2 FQNNGV. The CDR3 region has the DNA TGTGCCAGCAGCTTAGGTGACAGTCCCCTTTTGGAGCAGTACTTC. As protein: CASSLGDSPLLEQYF.

This clonotype turned up a few times. CDR3 residues: CASSQGTQRTDTQYF. The DNA of the CDR3 is TGCGCCAGCAGCCAAGGGACCCAACGCACAGATACGCAGTATTTT. The J gene is TRBJ2-3, the V gene TRBV4-1; D gene unclear. Between the trimmed V and J ends, which lost 1 base and 1 base, there was a span of 9 bases. Germline-derived CDR1 and CDR2 are MGHRA and YSYEKL. CDR3 length equals 15 residues.

This clonotype appeared a few times. The chain recombines TRBV2 with TRBJ2-3, with no clear D. This CDR3 region has 17 residues. Germline values: CDR1 SNHLY, CDR2 FYNNEI. Between the trimmed V and J ends, which lost 4 bases and 0 bases, there was a span of 17 bases. The CDR3 loop is CASSVFFPGPSTDTQYF. The CDR3 DNA sequence: TGTGCCAGCAGTGTCTTTTTTCCCGGGCCCAGCACAGATACGCAGTATTTT.

The rearrangement links TRBV6-1 to TRBJ1-2, with 10 bases aligning to TRBD1. This CDR3 contains 15 residues. Germline V gene lookup returns CDR1 MNHNS and CDR2 SASEGT. V shed 5 bases and J 5 bases; nucleotides not matched to a gene: 8. CDR3 nucleotides: TGTGCCAGCAGTCCCCTCGGGACAGGGGTTTATGGCTACACCTTC. Its protein is CASSPLGTGVYGYTF.

The genes are TRBV20-1 and TRBJ2-3; the match to TRBD2 covers 8 bases. J gave up 5 bases and V 3 bases, and 10 bases lay outside the gene matches. The CDR3 loop spans 15 amino acids. Germline-derived CDR1 and CDR2 are DFQATT and SNEGSKA (reference sequence). CDR3 nucleotides: TGCAGTGCTAGCCCACGCGGGGGGAGAGGAGATACGCAGTATTTT. Protein: CSASPRGGRGDTQYF.

This clonotype was detected a few times. The chain carries TRBV7-9 and TRBJ1-6; D remains unclear. The CDR3 sequence is 14 residues long. Trimming took off 1 base at V and 6 bases at J, with 7 bases between the two ends. Germline CDR1 is SEHNR and CDR2 is FQNEAQ (reference sequence). The CDR3 DNA follows: TGTGCCAGCAGCTTAGAAGTTTCTAATTCACCCCTCCACTTT. It yields the protein CASSLEVSNSPLHF.

This clonotype was counted ten times or more. The rearrangement joins TRBV29-1 to TRBJ2-7, with 7 bases fitting TRBD1. The trim removed 4 bases at V and 6 bases at J, leaving 18 bases unmatched. This CDR3 comprises 16 residues. Germline V lookup: CDR1 SQVTM, CDR2 ANQGSEA. The CDR3 DNA is TGCAGCGTTGGGGACAGAATCGTCGCGTCCCCCCGCGAGCAGTACTTC. This encodes CSVGDRIVASPREQYF.

There are many counts of this clonotype. J is TRBJ2-6 and V is TRBV2; D possibly uses TRBD1 or TRBD2 (5 bases each). Germline lookup yields CDR1 SNHLY and CDR2 FYNNEI. Deletions cut 1 base from V and 0 bases from J, with 7 bases between. The CDR3 is made up of 16 amino acids. The CDR3 here is CASSEGGFSGANVLTF. CDR3 bases: TGTGCCAGCAGTGAAGGGGGGTTCTCTGGGGCCAACGTCCTGACTTTC.

This chain uses TRBV4-1 with TRBJ2-1, with 9 positions matching TRBD1. The CDR3 length is 16 residues. With V trimmed by 0 bases and J by 3 bases, 3 bases remained unmatched. Germline CDR1 reads MGHRA; CDR2 reads YSYEKL. CDR3 nucleotide sequence: TGCGCCAGCAGCCAAGAGACGGGACAGGGCTACAATGAGCAGTTCTTC. The encoded protein is CASSQETGQGYNEQFF.

This clonotype was detected a few times. The genes are TRBV28 and TRBJ2-7; TRBD1 matches at 11 bases. The V segment lost 4 bases and the J segment 0 bases; nucleotides outside the gene matches: 2. CDR1 and CDR2 (germline): MDHEN, SYDVKM. The CDR3 covers 15 residues. The CDR3: CASSSGTGGSYEQYF. Written as DNA, the CDR3 is TGTGCCAGCAGTTCCGGGACAGGGGGCTCCTACGAGCAGTACTTC.

This clonotype has at least ten counts. J is TRBJ1-4 and V is TRBV28, with 8 bases aligning to TRBD1. The CDR3 has 14 amino acids. Per the germline V gene, CDR1 is MDHEN and CDR2 is SYDVKM. J lost 8 bases, V lost 4 bases, and 6 bases had no gene match. The DNA of the CDR3 is TGTGCCAGCAGTTCCAGGGGGCGCGAGGAAAAACTGTTTTTT. Translating gives CASSSRGREEKLFF.

This sequence joins TRBV19 and TRBJ2-1, with D tentatively TRBD2 (6 bases). CDR3 size: 17 residues. V was trimmed by 3 bases and J by 2 bases, leaving 17 bases between them. Germline CDR1 is LNHDA and CDR2 is SQIVND (reference sequence). The CDR3 region is CASSMDLLSGPYNEQFF. As DNA, the CDR3 is TGTGCCAGTAGTATGGACCTCCTGAGCGGGCCCTACAATGAGCAGTTCTTC.

In this sample, this clonotype turned up many times. The chain combines TRBV11-2 with TRBJ2-3; 8 nucleotides align to TRBD2. Germline V gene data show CDR1 as SGHAT and CDR2 as FQNNGV. The CDR3 consists of 20 residues. V lost 4 bases, J lost 4 bases, and 22 bases stayed unmatched. The CDR3 DNA is TGTGCCAGCAGCTCACCCTCCCCCCCAAAGGCGGGGGGCATCGCAGATACGCAGTATTTT. This gives the protein CASSSPSPPKAGGIADTQYF. The whole variable domain, remainder taken from reference TRBV11-2 and TRBJ2-3, is EAGVAQSPRYKIIEKRQSVAFWCNPISGHATLYWYQQILGQGPKLLIQFQNNGVVDDSQLPKDRFSAERLKGVDSTLKIQPAKLEDSAVYLCASSSPSPPKAGGIADTQYFGPGTRLTVL.

This clonotype was detected ten times or more. The J gene is TRBJ1-5, the V gene TRBV6-1; no clear D gene. The germline V gene encodes CDR1 MNHNS and CDR2 SASEGT. Between the trimmed V and J ends, which lost 2 bases and 3 bases, there was a span of 17 bases. The CDR3 spans 17 residues. CDR3 in DNA: TGTGCCAGCAGTGAATATTTGCTTTTGGAATTCAATCAGCCCCAGCATTTT. Amino acid sequence: CASSEYLLLEFNQPQHF.

V usage is TRBV2 and J usage is TRBJ1-2; TRBD1 matches 8 bases. The ends lost 1 base at V and 6 bases at J; junction bases unmatched: 13. Germline lookup yields CDR1 SNHLY and CDR2 FYNNEI. This CDR3 region has 17 residues. The CDR3 coding sequence is TGTGCCAGCAGTGAAGTATTTCGGGAATCAGGGGGCCATGGCTACACCTTC. Translating it yields CASSEVFRESGGHGYTF.

This rearrangement joins TRBV11-2 to TRBJ2-7, with D possibly TRBD1 on 5 matching bases. The CDR3 spans 13 residues. Germline V gives CDR1 SGHAT, CDR2 FQNNGV. Trimming stripped 2 bases from V and 7 bases from J, with 12 bases between. The CDR3 nucleotides read TGTGCCAGCAGCTTAAGCAGGGTTCGGGAGCAGTACTTC. Translating gives CASSLSRVREQYF.

This clonotype was seen a few times. The chain joins TRBV29-1 to TRBJ1-1; D gene ambiguous. Germline CDR1 SQVTM, CDR2 ANQGSEA. The germline V and J ends were trimmed by 4 bases and 1 base, with 7 bases remaining between them. The CDR3 consists of 12 residues. As DNA, the CDR3 is TGCAGCGTTGGGAGGGAGAACACTGAAGCTTTCTTT. Its translation: CSVGRENTEAFF.

This rearrangement joins TRBV6-2 or TRBV6-3 to TRBJ1-5; D possibly corresponds to TRBD1 (5 bases). Germline values: CDR1 MNHEY, CDR2 SVGEGT. The CDR3 has 17 residues. V was clipped by 0 bases and J by 3 bases, with 15 bases between them. In DNA, the CDR3 is TGTGCCAGCAGTTACTCGACCGGGGCTAGTGTCAATCAGCCCCAGCATTTT. It is translated as CASSYSTGASVNQPQHF.

The table lists this clonotype with many counts. The chain's CDR3 is CASSNPGGNSNQPQHF. The DNA of the CDR3 is TGTGCCAGCAGTAACCCAGGGGGCAATAGCAATCAGCCCCAGCATTTT. The chain employs TRBV28 and TRBJ1-5; 8 bases align to TRBD1. Germline values: CDR1 MDHEN, CDR2 SYDVKM. This CDR3 is built from 16 residues. The V segment lost 5 bases and the J segment 0 bases; nucleotides outside the gene matches: 6.

This clonotype was recorded at least ten times. V gene TRBV6-2 or TRBV6-3 combines with J gene TRBJ2-3, with D perhaps TRBD1 or TRBD2 (7 bases each). Trimming removed 7 bases from V and 4 bases from J, with 30 bases in between. Germline V gene lookup returns CDR1 MNHEY and CDR2 SVGEGT. CDR3 length equals 19 residues. The CDR3 coding sequence is TGTGCCAGCATCAAAGGGGGACCTACAGGGGACTATTTTCCAGATACGCAGTATTTT. Translated, it gives CASIKGGPTGDYFPDTQYF.

This clonotype was detected ten times or more. The gene calls are TRBV6-5 and TRBJ2-1; weak D call: TRBD2 (6 bases). The CDR3 is made up of 15 amino acids. Germline values: CDR1 MNHEY, CDR2 SVGAGI. V lost 2 bases and J lost 5, with 13 bases in between. For the CDR3, the DNA is TGTGCCAGCAGTTACGTCGGGGGAACTAACAATGAGCAGTTCTTC. Translated, it gives CASSYVGGTNNEQFF.

This clonotype was counted at least ten times. This sequence joins TRBV7-9 and TRBJ2-1; possible D gene TRBD1, 5 bases. Germline V lookup: CDR1 SEHNR, CDR2 FQNEAQ (reference sequence). The CDR3 is 14 amino acids. V lost 7 bases and J lost 3, with 13 bases in between. The CDR3, as DNA: TGTGCCAGCACCCTGACAGATTTCTACAATGAGCAGTTCTTC. Translated, it gives CASTLTDFYNEQFF.

This chain connects TRBV20-1 to TRBJ2-1; D is possibly TRBD2 (7 bases). Germline CDR1 and CDR2: DFQATT and SNEGSKA (reference sequence). The CDR3 has 12 amino acids. V was pared by 6 bases and J by 8 bases, with 14 bases between. CDR3 nucleotides: TGCAGTGCCCAGGCGGGGGCAGATGAGCAGTTCTTC. Protein sequence: CSAQAGADEQFF.

This clonotype showed up just a few times. This chain uses TRBV6-5 with TRBJ2-2; D assignment may be TRBD1 or TRBD2 (6 bases each). CDR1 is MNHEY, CDR2 SVGAGI, per germline. This CDR3 comprises 15 residues. V lost 7 bases and J lost 0, with 12 bases in between. The CDR3 sequence is CASTKEGANTGELFF. CDR3 sequence (DNA): TGTGCCAGCACCAAGGAGGGGGCGAACACCGGGGAGCTGTTTTTT.

The chain links TRBV12-3 or TRBV12-4 to TRBJ2-3, with 9 bases aligning to TRBD2. This CDR3 has 14 residues. With V trimmed by 7 bases and J by 4 bases, 6 bases remained unmatched. CDR3 sequence reads: CASTRTSVADTQYF. CDR3 nucleotide sequence: TGTGCCAGCACCAGGACTAGCGTCGCAGATACGCAGTATTTT.